In its sample, the clone carrying this T cell receptor (beta chain) is medium-sized. The antigen is unknown. The source of the sample is a study of spatial heterogeneity in lung cancer. Whole-study findings and limits: Counts of expanded intratumoral alpha and beta TCRs tracked tumor mutation counts.

TCRdb redid the calling of the 5' RACE reads with MiXCR, one entry per CDR3 protein. This sample has 8,500 to 13,000 distinct CDR3 sequences, with roughly 13% found just once. The CDR3 is 13 amino acids. Per the germline V gene, CDR1 is SGHRS and CDR2 is YFSETQ. Trimming stripped 9 bases from V and 8 bases from J, with 20 bases between. Time point noted: sample taken at primary tumor resection. Unsorted whole RNA of tumor, nontumor lung or frozen PBMC was sequenced. This chain uses TRBV5-1 with TRBJ1-2; D is undetermined. This sample comprised lung tumor tissue, obtained at surgery. This sequence was found in a male donor with early-stage non-small cell lung cancer. CDR3 sequence reads: CATGPILGGGYTF. In DNA, the CDR3 is TGCGCCACCGGACCCATTCTCGGAGGGGGCTACACCTTC.